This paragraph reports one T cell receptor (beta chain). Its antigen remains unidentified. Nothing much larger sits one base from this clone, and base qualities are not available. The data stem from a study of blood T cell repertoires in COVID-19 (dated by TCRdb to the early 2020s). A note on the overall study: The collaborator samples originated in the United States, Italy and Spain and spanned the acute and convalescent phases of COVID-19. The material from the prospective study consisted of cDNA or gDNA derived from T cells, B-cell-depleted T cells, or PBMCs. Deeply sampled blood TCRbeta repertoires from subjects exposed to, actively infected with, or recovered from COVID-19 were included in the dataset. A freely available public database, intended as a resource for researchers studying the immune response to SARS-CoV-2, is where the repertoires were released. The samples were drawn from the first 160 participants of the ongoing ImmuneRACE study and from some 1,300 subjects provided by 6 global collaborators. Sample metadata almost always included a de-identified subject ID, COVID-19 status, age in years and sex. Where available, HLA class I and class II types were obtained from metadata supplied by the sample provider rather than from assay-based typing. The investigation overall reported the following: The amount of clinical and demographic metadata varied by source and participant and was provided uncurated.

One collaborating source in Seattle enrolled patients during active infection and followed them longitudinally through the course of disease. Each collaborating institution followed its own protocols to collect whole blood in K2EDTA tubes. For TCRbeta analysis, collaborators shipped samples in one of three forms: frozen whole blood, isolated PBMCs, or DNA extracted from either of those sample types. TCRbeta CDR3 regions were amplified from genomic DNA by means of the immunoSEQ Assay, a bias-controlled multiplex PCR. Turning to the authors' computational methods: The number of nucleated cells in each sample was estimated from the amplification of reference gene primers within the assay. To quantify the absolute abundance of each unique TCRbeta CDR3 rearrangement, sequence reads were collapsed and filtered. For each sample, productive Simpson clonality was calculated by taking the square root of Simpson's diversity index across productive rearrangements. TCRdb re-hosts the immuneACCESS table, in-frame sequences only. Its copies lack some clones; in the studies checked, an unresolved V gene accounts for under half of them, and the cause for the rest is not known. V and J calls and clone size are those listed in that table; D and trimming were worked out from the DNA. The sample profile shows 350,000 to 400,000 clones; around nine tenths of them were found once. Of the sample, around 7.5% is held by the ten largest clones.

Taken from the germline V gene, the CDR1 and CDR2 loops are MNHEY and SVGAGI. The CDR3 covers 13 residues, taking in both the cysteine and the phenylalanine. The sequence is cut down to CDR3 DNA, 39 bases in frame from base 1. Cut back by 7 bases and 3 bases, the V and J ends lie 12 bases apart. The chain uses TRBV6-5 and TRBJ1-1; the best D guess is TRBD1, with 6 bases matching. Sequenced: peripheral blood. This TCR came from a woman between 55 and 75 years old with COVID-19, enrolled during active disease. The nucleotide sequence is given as TGTGCCAGCAAGGGGGTTTTCGACACTGAAGCTTTCTTT. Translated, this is CASKGVFDTEAFF.